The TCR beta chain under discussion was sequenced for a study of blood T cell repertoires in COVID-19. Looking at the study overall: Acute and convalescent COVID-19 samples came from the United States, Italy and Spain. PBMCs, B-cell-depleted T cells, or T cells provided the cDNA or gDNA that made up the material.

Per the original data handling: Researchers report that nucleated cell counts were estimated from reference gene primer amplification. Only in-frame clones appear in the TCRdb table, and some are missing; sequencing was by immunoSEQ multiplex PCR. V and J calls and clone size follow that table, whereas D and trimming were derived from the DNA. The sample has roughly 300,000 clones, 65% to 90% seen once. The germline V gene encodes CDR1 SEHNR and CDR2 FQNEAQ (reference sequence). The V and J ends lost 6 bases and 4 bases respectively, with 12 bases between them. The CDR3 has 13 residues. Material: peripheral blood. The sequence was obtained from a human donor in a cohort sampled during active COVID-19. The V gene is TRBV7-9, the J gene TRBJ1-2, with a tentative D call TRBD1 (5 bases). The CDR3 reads CASSLTVLYGYTF. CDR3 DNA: TGTGCCAGCAGTCTGACAGTCCTCTATGGCTACACCTTC.